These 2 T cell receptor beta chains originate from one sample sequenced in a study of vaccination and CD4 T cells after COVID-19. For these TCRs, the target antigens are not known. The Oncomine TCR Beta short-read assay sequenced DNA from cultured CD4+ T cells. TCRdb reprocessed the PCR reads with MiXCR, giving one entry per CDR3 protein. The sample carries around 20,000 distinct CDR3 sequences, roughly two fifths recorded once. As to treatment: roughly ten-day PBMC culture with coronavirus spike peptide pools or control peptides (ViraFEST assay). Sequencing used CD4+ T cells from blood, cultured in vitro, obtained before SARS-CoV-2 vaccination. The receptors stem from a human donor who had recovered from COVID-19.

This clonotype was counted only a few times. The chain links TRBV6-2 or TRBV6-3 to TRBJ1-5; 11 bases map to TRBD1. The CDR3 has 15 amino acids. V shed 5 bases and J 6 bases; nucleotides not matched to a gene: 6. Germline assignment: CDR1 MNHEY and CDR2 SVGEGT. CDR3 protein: CASSQDRGLIQPQHF. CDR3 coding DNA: TGTGCCAGCAGTCAGGACAGGGGGCTAATTCAGCCCCAGCATTTT.

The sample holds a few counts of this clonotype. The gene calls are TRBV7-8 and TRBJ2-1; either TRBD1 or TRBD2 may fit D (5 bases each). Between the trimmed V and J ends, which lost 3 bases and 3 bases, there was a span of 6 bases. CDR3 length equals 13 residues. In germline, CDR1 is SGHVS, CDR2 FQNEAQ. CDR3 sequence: CASSLGRYNEQFF. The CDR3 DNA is TGTGCCAGCAGCTTGGGACGCTACAATGAGCAGTTCTTC.